The entry below describes one TCR beta chain. It was with a sample-barcoded 5' primer and a J-beta primer mix that a second PCR of roughly 7 to 12 cycles was run. Through a template-switch adaptor with 12 random nucleotides, each cDNA molecule received a tag. TCRdb itself ran the 5' RACE reads through MiXCR, one entry per CDR3 protein. The sample consists of over a million distinct CDR3 sequences, 45% of them appearing once. The CDR3 totals 12 residues. Unmatched junction bases numbered 6, after V lost 1 base and J lost 9 bases. Germline CDR1 is DFQATT and CDR2 is SNEGSKA (reference sequence). This sample is drawn from a study of blood T cells in healthy people across ages.

This clonotype originated in a woman aged 55-69 years in good health. The V call is TRBV20-1, the J call TRBJ2-7; 7 bases are a match to TRBD2. The sample was blood. The CDR3 protein is CSARGQAGVQYF. The CDR3 nucleotides are TGCAGTGCTAGAGGCCAGGCGGGGGTGCAGTACTTC.